This TCR beta chain emerged from a study of blood T cell repertoires in COVID-19. The wider study: Both acute and convalescent COVID-19 samples were obtained from the United States, Italy and Spain.

In Seattle, patients joined the study during active infection and were tracked longitudinally. V lost 4 bases to trimming and J lost 7 bases, with 17 bases between them. The CDR3 is 16 amino acids. Germline CDR1 reads LGHNA; CDR2 reads YNFKEQ. Under the authors' procedure: Reference gene primer amplification yielded estimated nucleated cell counts. Repertoires were generated with immunoSEQ multiplex PCR, while TCRdb's copy carries only in-frame clones and drops some. D and trimming were read from the DNA, whereas the V and J calls and clone size are those reported in that table. The table records about 140,000 clones, roughly 84% of them present only once.

The specimen was peripheral blood. This rearrangement joins TRBV4-2 to TRBJ1-6, with TRBD1 as a possible D gene (5 bases). This TCR was sampled from a young man with COVID-19, enrolled during active disease. CDR3 sequence reads: CASSLGSGTGNSPLHF. In DNA, the CDR3 is TGTGCCAGCAGCCTGGGGTCCGGGACTGGGAATTCACCCCTCCACTTT.